What follows are 16 T cell receptor beta chains derived from one specimen sequenced in a study of blood T cells in healthy people across ages. Sample-barcoded 5' priming and a J-beta primer mix drove a second PCR of roughly 7 to 11 cycles. TCRdb analysed the 5' RACE reads with MiXCR anew, one entry per CDR3 protein. The sample lists about a million distinct CDR3 sequences; roughly 51% were seen once. The specimen sequenced was blood. Receptor source: a woman aged 55-75 years in good health.

This clonotype was picked up a small number of times. The chain joins TRBV5-1 to TRBJ2-1, with 13 bases fitting TRBD2. V lost 5 bases, J lost 7 bases, and 3 bases stayed unmatched. The germline V gene has CDR1 SGHRS and CDR2 YFSETQ. There are 14 residues in the CDR3. The CDR3 DNA sequence: TGCGCCAGCAGAAAGACTAGCGGGAGGAATGAGCAGTTCTTC. It is translated as CASRKTSGRNEQFF.

The chain is built from TRBV11-2 and TRBJ1-2, with D perhaps TRBD1 (6 bases). The length of the CDR3 is 16 residues. With 5 bases removed from V and 3 bases from J, the gap between germline ends came to 19 bases. Germline V gene sequence: CDR1 SGHAT, CDR2 FQNNGV. This chain's CDR3 is CASSRIRGARYYGYTF. The CDR3 DNA is TGTGCCAGCAGCCGGATCAGGGGCGCGCGGTACTATGGCTACACCTTC.

Comments on this clonotype: One end of the junction is discordant with germline, which a read error may explain. The V call is TRBV6-5, the J call TRBJ2-3; 10 bases are a match to TRBD1. Looked up from germline, CDR1 is MNHEY and CDR2 is SVGAGI. This CDR3 is built from 17 residues. Here the CDR3 DNA reads TGTGCCAGCAGTTACGCCATGGGGGACAGGGGAACAGATATGCAGTATTTT. It translates to CASSYAMGDRGTDMQYF.

This sequence joins TRBV28 and TRBJ2-2, with no clear D. Germline V gene data show CDR1 as MDHEN and CDR2 as SYDVKM. Trimming removed 5 bases at V and 3 bases at J, with 7 bases between. The CDR3 contains 13 residues. The chain's CDR3 is CASSRSYTGELFF. The CDR3 region has the DNA TGTGCCAGCAGTAGATCTTACACCGGGGAGCTGTTTTTT.

The chain joins TRBV7-2 to TRBJ1-1; D remains unclear. CDR3 length equals 15 residues. Trimming removed 4 bases at V and 1 base at J, with 13 bases between. From germline, CDR1 is SGHTA and CDR2 FQGNSA. The CDR3, as DNA: TGTGCCAGCAGCTCCTCCGGGAGTAGGAACACTGAAGCTTTCTTT. This translates into CASSSSGSRNTEAFF.

V usage is TRBV20-1 and J usage is TRBJ2-1, with TRBD2 as a possible D gene (6 bases). Trimming took off 3 bases at V and 2 bases at J, with 11 bases between the two ends. The CDR3 runs to 14 residues. Germline CDR1 reads DFQATT; CDR2 reads SNEGSKA (reference sequence). The CDR3 DNA sequence: TGCAGTGCTAGTCCGGGAGCCACCTACAATGAGCAGTTCTTC. Residues: CSASPGATYNEQFF.

The chain employs TRBV5-1 and TRBJ2-7; 7 bases are a match to TRBD1. V trimming: 4 bases; J trimming: 5 bases; junction bases outside the gene matches: 12. This CDR3 spans 15 amino acids. Germline loops: CDR1 SGHRS, CDR2 YFSETQ. In DNA, the CDR3 is TGCGCCAGCAGCCCCACCTCCGGGACAGACCACGAGCAGTACTTC. It specifies CASSPTSGTDHEQYF. Looking up the rest from reference TRBV5-1 and TRBJ2-7 gives the full variable domain: KAGVTQTPRYLIKTRGQQVTLSCSPISGHRSVSWYQQTPGQGLQFLFEYFSETQRNKGNFPGRFSGRQFSNSRSEMNVSTLELGDSALYLCASSPTSGTDHEQYFGPGTRLTVT.

The chain is built from TRBV6-2 or TRBV6-3 and TRBJ2-7; no reliable D call. Looked up from germline, CDR1 is MNHEY and CDR2 is SVGEGT. The V gene lost 6 bases and the J gene lost 3 bases, with 15 bases spanning the gap. This CDR3 region has 14 residues. The CDR3 reads CASSVQPSFYEQYF. DNA of the CDR3: TGTGCCAGCAGCGTCCAACCTTCCTTCTACGAGCAGTACTTC.

The chain employs TRBV21-1 and TRBJ2-7. TRBV21-1 is a pseudogene segment. The CDR3 runs to 14 residues. The DNA of the CDR3 is TGTGCCAGCAGCAAAACAGGAGTTTCTCACGAGCAGTACTTC. It codes for CASSKTGVSHEQYF.

The rearrangement joins TRBV5-1 to TRBJ1-1; D is unclear. Germline V lookup: CDR1 SGHRS, CDR2 YFSETQ. The CDR3 is 15 residues long. Trimming shortened V by 0 bases and J by 1 base, and 10 bases separated the two germline ends. The CDR3 DNA sequence: TGCGCCAGCAGCTTGGTCGTCCCAAAGAACACTGAAGCTTTCTTT. This encodes CASSLVVPKNTEAFF.

This clonotype was detected only a few times. The J gene is TRBJ1-2, the V gene TRBV7-2; 7 nucleotides line up with TRBD1. Germline V gene sequence: CDR1 SGHTA, CDR2 FQGNSA. J was trimmed by 7 bases and V by 7 bases; bases with no gene match: 12. This CDR3 has 14 residues. CDR3 region: CASTFQAGGPGYTF. The CDR3 DNA is TGTGCCAGCACCTTCCAAGCAGGGGGGCCTGGCTACACCTTC. The variable domain in full, with the rest retrieved from reference TRBV7-2 and TRBJ1-2, is GAGVSQSPSNKVTEKGKDVELRCDPISGHTALYWYRQSLGQGLEFLIYFQGNSAPDKSGLPSDRFSAERTGGSVSTLTIQRTQQEDSAVYLCASTFQAGGPGYTFGSGTRLTVV.

There are a few counts of this clonotype. The chain links TRBV7-8 to TRBJ2-4, with 13 bases aligning to TRBD2. Germline lookup yields CDR1 SGHVS and CDR2 FQNEAQ. V lost 5 bases and J lost 4; bases outside the gene matches: 2. CDR3 length: 15 residues. The CDR3 spells CASSRTSGSKNIQYF. DNA of the CDR3: TGTGCCAGCAGCAGGACTAGCGGGAGTAAAAACATTCAGTACTTC.

The J gene is TRBJ1-2, the V gene TRBV6-1; tentative D call: TRBD1 (5 bases). The CDR3 has 17 residues. Trimming took 0 bases from V and 0 from J, leaving 14 bases between them. From germline, CDR1 is MNHNS and CDR2 SASEGT. In nucleotides, the CDR3 is TGTGCCAGCAGTGAAGCGTCTGTGGGGCCAGCTAACTATGGCTACACCTTC. The encoded protein is CASSEASVGPANYGYTF.

The chain joins TRBV20-1 to TRBJ2-1, with a possible D match to TRBD1 (6 bases). The CDR3 totals 15 residues. Trimming pared 2 bases from V and 0 bases from J, leaving 11 bases between. Per the germline V gene, CDR1 is DFQATT and CDR2 is SNEGSKA (reference sequence). In nucleotides, the CDR3 is TGCAGTGCTAGACACAGGGCTAGCTCCTACAATGAGCAGTTCTTC. It is translated as CSARHRASSYNEQFF.

V gene TRBV5-1 combines with J gene TRBJ1-4; D not resolved. Trimming left V 5 bases short and J 4 bases short, with 12 bases between. Germline-derived CDR1 and CDR2 are SGHRS and YFSETQ. CDR3 length equals 14 residues. The CDR3, as DNA: TGCGCCAGCAGTTCGGGATCCGGTAATGAAAAACTGTTTTTT. Its protein product is CASSSGSGNEKLFF.

This clonotype was seen a handful of times. The chain combines TRBV4-3 with TRBJ2-3, with unresolved D. This CDR3 spans 15 amino acids. V dropped 1 base and J dropped 4 bases, with 12 bases sitting between them. Germline lookup yields CDR1 LGHNA and CDR2 YSLEER. CDR3 loop: CASSQVSHEADTQYF. CDR3 coding DNA: TGCGCCAGCAGCCAAGTCAGTCACGAGGCAGATACGCAGTATTTT.